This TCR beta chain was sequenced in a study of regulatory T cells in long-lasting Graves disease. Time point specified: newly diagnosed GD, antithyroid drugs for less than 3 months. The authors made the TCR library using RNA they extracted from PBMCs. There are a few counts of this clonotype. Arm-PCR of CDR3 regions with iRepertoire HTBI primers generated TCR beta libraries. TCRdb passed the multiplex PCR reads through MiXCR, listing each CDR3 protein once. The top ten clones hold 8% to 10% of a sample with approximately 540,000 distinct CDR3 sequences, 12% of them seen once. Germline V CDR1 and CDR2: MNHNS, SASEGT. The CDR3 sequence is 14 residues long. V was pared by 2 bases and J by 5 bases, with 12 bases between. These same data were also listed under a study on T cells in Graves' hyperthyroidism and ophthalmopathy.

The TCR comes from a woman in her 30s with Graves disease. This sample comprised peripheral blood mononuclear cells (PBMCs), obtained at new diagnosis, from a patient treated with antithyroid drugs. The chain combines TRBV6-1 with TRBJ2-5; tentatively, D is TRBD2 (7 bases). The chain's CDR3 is CASSERGAGETQYF. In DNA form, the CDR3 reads TGTGCCAGCAGTGAACGGGGGGCAGGGGAGACCCAGTACTTC.